The T cell receptor beta chain described here comes from a study of blood T cell repertoires in COVID-19. The sample holds one count of this clone. Libraries were prepared by immunoSEQ multiplex PCR; TCRdb keeps only in-frame clonotypes and omits some of them. The sample has 150,000 to 200,000 clones, around 89% seen once. With 1 base removed from V and 4 bases from J, the gap between germline ends came to 8 bases. There are 13 residues in the CDR3. Germline CDR1 reads GTSNPN; CDR2 reads SVGIG (reference sequence). This TCR was recovered from a human donor in a cohort sampled during active COVID-19. The rearrangement links TRBV30 to TRBJ1-5; D not resolved. The source material was peripheral blood. CDR3 DNA sequence: TGTGCCTGGAGTGGGCGGCGAAATCAGCCCCAGCATTTT. This codes for CAWSGRRNQPQHF.